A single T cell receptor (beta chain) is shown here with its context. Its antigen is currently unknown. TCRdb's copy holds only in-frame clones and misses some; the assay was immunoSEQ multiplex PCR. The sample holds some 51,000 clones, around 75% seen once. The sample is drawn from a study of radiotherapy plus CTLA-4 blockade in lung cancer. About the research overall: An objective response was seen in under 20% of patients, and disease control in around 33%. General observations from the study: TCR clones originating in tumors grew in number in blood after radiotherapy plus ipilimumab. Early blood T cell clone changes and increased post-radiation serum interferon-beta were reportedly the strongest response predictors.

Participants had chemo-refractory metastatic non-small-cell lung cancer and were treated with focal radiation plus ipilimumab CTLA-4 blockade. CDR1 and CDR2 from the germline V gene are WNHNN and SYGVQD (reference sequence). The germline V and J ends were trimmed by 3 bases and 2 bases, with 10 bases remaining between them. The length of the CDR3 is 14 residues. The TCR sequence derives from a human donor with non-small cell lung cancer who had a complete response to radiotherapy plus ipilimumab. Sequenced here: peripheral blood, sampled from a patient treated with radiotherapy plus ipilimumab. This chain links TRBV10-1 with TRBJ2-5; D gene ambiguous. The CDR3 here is CASSDRNEQETQYF. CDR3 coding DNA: TGCGCCAGCAGTGACAGAAACGAACAAGAGACCCAGTACTTC.